This T cell receptor beta chain is drawn from a study of blood T cell repertoires in COVID-19. V shed 4 bases and J 3 bases; nucleotides not matched to a gene: 0. The germline CDR1 and CDR2 sequences are GTSNPN and SVGIG (reference sequence). CDR3 length: 12 residues. This clone was observed a single time. Per the study methods: By means of reference gene primer amplification, nucleated cell counts were estimated. The data were produced by immunoSEQ multiplex PCR, yet TCRdb's version contains in-frame clones alone and is incomplete. V, J and clone size derive from that table, while D and trimming were established from the DNA sequence. The sample includes about 200,000 clones, about 93% of them seen just once.

Material: peripheral blood. This chain joins TRBV30 and TRBJ2-1; 7 nucleotides agree with TRBD1. The clonotype was recovered from a man aged 60 to 69 with COVID-19, enrolled during active disease. The DNA for the CDR3 is TGTGCCTGGACAGGGGGCTACAATGAGCAGTTCTTC. This encodes CAWTGGYNEQFF.